This record concerns one T cell receptor beta chain sequence. Per the authors' pipeline: Quantification of nucleated cells was approximated via reference gene primer amplification. Only in-frame clones appear in the TCRdb table, and some are missing; sequencing was by immunoSEQ multiplex PCR. V, J and clone size are those of that table, while D and trimming were read from the DNA. In the table there are 100,000 to 150,000 clones, around 84% of which are singletons. The record originates from a study of blood T cell repertoires in COVID-19. About the research overall: The study drew acute and convalescent COVID-19 samples from the United States, Italy and Spain. In each case, the material was cDNA or gDNA derived from T cells, B-cell-depleted T cells, or PBMCs.

The CDR3 has 14 residues. The germline V gene encodes CDR1 LGHNA and CDR2 YSLEER. Trimming took 1 base from V and 2 from J; bases not matched to a gene: 2. Sequences were obtained from peripheral blood. V and J are TRBV4-3 and TRBJ2-7; 7 bases match TRBD1. The TCR sequence derives from an elderly woman with acute or convalescent COVID-19. The CDR3, as DNA: TGCGCCAGCAGCCAAGGACAGGGTACCTACGAGCAGTACTTC. Translating it yields CASSQGQGTYEQYF.